These T cell receptor beta chains were read from a single sample in a study of blood T cell repertoires in COVID-19. TCRdb's copy holds only in-frame clones and misses some; the assay was immunoSEQ multiplex PCR. The profile shows 60,000 to 75,000 clones, roughly nine tenths of them singletons. The sample comprised peripheral blood. Source of these receptors: a man in his forties with COVID-19, enrolled during active disease. Both conserved end residues are part of each CDR3. A D gene is named only where the DNA matches it firmly. Expanded clones get a size class; other rows say once, few or many, or leave the size out.

size: -
J: TRBJ1-5
D: TRBD1
V: TRBV5-1
CDR3: CASSPGQNNQPQHF
DNA: TGCGCCAGCAGCCCGGGACAGAACAATCAGCCCCAGCATTTT

size: -
J: TRBJ2-6
D: -
V: TRBV9
CDR3: CASSVSSGANVLTF
DNA: TGTGCCAGCAGCGTGAGTTCTGGGGCCAACGTCCTGACTTTC

size: -
J: TRBJ1-1
D: -
V: TRBV28
CDR3: CASHGSPPNTEAFF
DNA: TGTGCCAGTCACGGTTCCCCCCCGAACACTGAAGCTTTCTTT

size: -
J: TRBJ2-5
D: -
V: TRBV6-5
CDR3: CASSYSGTQQETQYF
DNA: TGTGCCAGCAGTTACTCCGGGACTCAACAAGAGACCCAGTACTTC

size: -
J: TRBJ1-1
D: -
V: TRBV19
CDR3: CASSITGMNTEAFF
DNA: TGTGCCAGTAGTATAACAGGAATGAACACTGAAGCTTTCTTT

size: -
J: TRBJ2-2
D: TRBD1
V: TRBV28
CDR3: CASSSPGQGAGELFF
DNA: TGTGCCAGCAGTTCGCCGGGACAGGGGGCGGGAGAGCTGTTTTTT

size: -
J: TRBJ2-5
D: -
V: TRBV27
CDR3: CASSLSGETQYF
DNA: TGTGCCAGCAGTTTATCCGGGGAGACCCAGTACTTC

size: -
J: TRBJ1-2
D: TRBD1
V: TRBV4-1
CDR3: CASSQDEGRGQYGYTF
DNA: TGCGCCAGCAGCCAAGATGAGGGCAGGGGGCAATATGGCTACACCTTC

size: -
J: TRBJ1-1
D: -
V: TRBV30
CDR3: CAAPGAEAFF
DNA: TGTGCTGCGCCAGGGGCTGAAGCTTTCTTT

size: -
J: TRBJ1-3
D: TRBD1
V: TRBV2
CDR3: CASREGQGPYTIYF
DNA: TGTGCCAGCAGGGAGGGACAGGGCCCCTACACCATATATTTT

size: -
J: TRBJ2-1
D: TRBD2
V: TRBV9
CDR3: CASSVGGAGEYNEQFF
DNA: TGTGCCAGCAGCGTAGGAGGAGCGGGGGAGTACAATGAGCAGTTCTTC

size: -
J: TRBJ2-7
D: TRBD2
V: TRBV5-6
CDR3: CASRERGNSYEQYF
DNA: TGTGCCAGCAGGGAGCGGGGAAACTCCTACGAGCAGTACTTC

size: -
J: TRBJ2-3
D: TRBD2
V: TRBV3-1/TRBV3-2
CDR3: CASSQDGGGDTQYF
DNA: TGTGCCAGCAGCCAAGACGGGGGGGGAGATACGCAGTATTTT

size: -
J: TRBJ1-1
D: -
V: TRBV3-1/TRBV3-2
CDR3: CASSLRGTEAFF
DNA: TGTGCCAGCAGCCTCAGGGGCACTGAAGCTTTCTTT

size: few
J: TRBJ2-1
D: TRBD1
V: TRBV5-1
CDR3: CASSFGQGVEQFF
DNA: TGCGCCAGCAGCTTCGGACAGGGGGTTGAGCAGTTCTTC

size: few
J: TRBJ1-2
D: TRBD1
V: TRBV10-2
CDR3: CASSEPGQKNYGYTF
DNA: TGCGCCAGCAGCGAACCGGGACAGAAGAACTATGGCTACACCTTC

size: -
J: TRBJ1-1
D: -
V: TRBV14
CDR3: CASSQVEFGWGRNTEAFF
DNA: TGTGCCAGCAGCCAGGTGGAGTTCGGTTGGGGGCGGAACACTGAAGCTTTCTTT

size: -
J: TRBJ1-2
D: -
V: TRBV2
CDR3: CASSGPNPFPYTF
DNA: TGTGCCAGCAGTGGGCCCAACCCCTTCCCCTACACCTTC

size: -
J: TRBJ1-1
D: TRBD1
V: TRBV10-3
CDR3: CAIRTGGANTEAFF
DNA: TGTGCCATCAGGACAGGGGGCGCCAACACTGAAGCTTTCTTT

size: -
J: TRBJ1-4
D: TRBD1
V: TRBV5-5
CDR3: CASSTGTESYEKLFF
DNA: TGTGCCAGCAGCACTGGGACAGAATCCTATGAAAAACTGTTTTTT

size: -
J: TRBJ1-1
D: -
V: TRBV5-4
CDR3: CASSRSLGGEAFF
DNA: TGTGCCAGCAGCCGGTCCCTAGGGGGTGAAGCTTTCTTT

size: -
J: TRBJ1-4
D: -
V: TRBV28
CDR3: CASSGPSGATNEKLFF
DNA: TGTGCCAGCAGCGGTCCCAGCGGGGCAACTAATGAAAAACTGTTTTTT

size: -
J: TRBJ2-4
D: TRBD2
V: TRBV18
CDR3: CASSPPEVAGGNIQYF
DNA: TGTGCCAGCTCACCACCGGAGGTAGCGGGGGGAAACATTCAGTACTTC

size: -
J: TRBJ2-7
D: TRBD2
V: TRBV7-9
CDR3: CASSLASGKRGGSYEQYF
DNA: TGTGCCAGCAGCTTAGCGTCTGGGAAGCGGGGGGGTTCCTACGAGCAGTACTTC

size: -
J: TRBJ1-1
D: -
V: TRBV19
CDR3: CASSRERGTEAFF
DNA: TGTGCCAGTAGCCGAGAAAGGGGCACTGAAGCTTTCTTT

size: -
J: TRBJ1-5
D: TRBD1
V: TRBV19
CDR3: CASSRAGGGVRGNQPQHF
DNA: TGTGCCAGTAGTAGAGCAGGAGGGGGCGTTCGAGGCAATCAGCCCCAGCATTTT

size: -
J: TRBJ1-6
D: -
V: TRBV5-5
CDR3: CASSLFQRDNSPLHF
DNA: TGTGCCAGCAGCTTGTTTCAGCGAGATAATTCACCCCTCCACTTT

size: -
J: TRBJ2-2
D: -
V: TRBV7-7
CDR3: CASSLDGMNTGELFF
DNA: TGTGCCAGCAGCCTAGACGGGATGAACACCGGGGAGCTGTTTTTT

size: -
J: TRBJ2-3
D: TRBD2
V: TRBV24-1
CDR3: CATSDPGLAATDTQYF
DNA: TGTGCCACCAGTGATCCGGGACTAGCGGCCACAGATACGCAGTATTTT

size: -
J: TRBJ2-7
D: -
V: TRBV24-1
CDR3: CATSDAGTTYEQYF
DNA: TGTGCCACCAGTGATGCCGGGACAACGTACGAGCAGTACTTC

size: -
J: TRBJ1-2
D: -
V: TRBV3-1/TRBV3-2
CDR3: CASSQETGYGYTF
DNA: TGTGCCAGCAGCCAAGAAACGGGTTATGGCTACACCTTC

size: -
J: TRBJ2-7
D: -
V: TRBV27
CDR3: CASKQGDSTREQYF
DNA: TGTGCCAGCAAACAGGGAGACTCTACTAGGGAGCAGTACTTC

size: -
J: TRBJ2-1
D: TRBD1
V: TRBV5-1
CDR3: CASSFDRGEQFF
DNA: TGCGCCAGCAGCTTCGACAGGGGCGAGCAGTTCTTC

size: once
J: TRBJ2-3
D: TRBD2
V: TRBV3-1/TRBV3-2
CDR3: CASSQGQGGGDTQYF
DNA: TGTGCCAGCAGCCAAGGCCAGGGCGGGGGAGATACGCAGTATTTT

size: -
J: TRBJ1-4
D: -
V: TRBV30
CDR3: CAWSASWGGNEKLFF
DNA: TGTGCCTGGAGTGCCTCTTGGGGAGGTAATGAAAAACTGTTTTTT

size: -
J: TRBJ2-5
D: TRBD2
V: TRBV2
CDR3: CASSERASSGGLTQYF
DNA: TGTGCCAGCAGTGAAAGGGCGTCTAGCGGGGGCCTTACCCAGTACTTC

size: -
J: TRBJ2-7
D: TRBD1
V: TRBV6-5
CDR3: CASRPGQGGSYEQYF
DNA: TGTGCCAGCAGACCGGGACAGGGAGGCTCCTACGAGCAGTACTTC

size: -
J: TRBJ2-3
D: -
V: TRBV6-5
CDR3: CASRSSEAGTDTQYF
DNA: TGTGCCAGCAGATCTAGCGAGGCGGGCACAGATACGCAGTATTTT

size: once
J: TRBJ2-2
D: TRBD1
V: TRBV5-1
CDR3: CASSSGTGTGELFF
DNA: TGCGCCAGCAGCTCCGGGACAGGGACCGGGGAGCTGTTTTTT

size: once
J: TRBJ2-5
D: TRBD2
V: TRBV2
CDR3: CASSELGTSGLPETQYF
DNA: TGTGCCAGCAGTGAACTGGGGACTAGCGGGCTCCCAGAGACCCAGTACTTC

size: -
J: TRBJ2-7
D: TRBD1
V: TRBV19
CDR3: CASSSPGQGAYEQYF
DNA: TGTGCCAGTAGTTCTCCGGGACAGGGGGCTTACGAGCAGTACTTC

size: -
J: TRBJ2-3
D: -
V: TRBV5-5
CDR3: CASWQRGAGDTQYF
DNA: TGTGCCAGCTGGCAACGGGGGGCAGGTGATACGCAGTATTTT

size: -
J: TRBJ2-3
D: TRBD2
V: TRBV9
CDR3: CASSPPGQRGPDTDTQYF
DNA: TGTGCCAGCAGCCCACCGGGTCAGCGGGGGCCCGACACAGATACGCAGTATTTT

size: -
J: TRBJ2-2
D: -
V: TRBV5-1
CDR3: CASGSGFGEINTGELFF
DNA: TGCGCCAGCGGCTCGGGGTTCGGGGAAATTAACACCGGGGAGCTGTTTTTT

size: once
J: TRBJ2-7
D: -
V: TRBV7-9
CDR3: CASRLHGSYEQYF
DNA: TGTGCCAGCAGGTTACACGGCTCCTACGAGCAGTACTTC

size: -
J: TRBJ2-1
D: -
V: TRBV30
CDR3: CAGGRALLPYNEQFF
DNA: TGTGCTGGGGGCCGTGCCTTGCTTCCCTACAATGAGCAGTTCTTC

size: once
J: TRBJ1-4
D: -
V: TRBV6-6
CDR3: CASGGLPGSEKLFF
DNA: TGTGCCAGCGGGGGCCTCCCAGGAAGTGAAAAACTGTTTTTT

size: -
J: TRBJ1-4
D: -
V: TRBV3-1/TRBV3-2
CDR3: CASSQGGREKLFF
DNA: TGTGCCAGCAGCCAGGGCGGGAGGGAAAAACTGTTTTTT

size: -
J: TRBJ1-5
D: -
V: TRBV2
CDR3: CASSLYSNQPQHF
DNA: TGTGCCAGCAGCCTTTATAGCAATCAGCCCCAGCATTTT

size: -
J: TRBJ2-6
D: TRBD2
V: TRBV4-1
CDR3: CASSPAGVSSGANVLTF
DNA: TGCGCCAGCAGCCCAGCGGGGGTTAGCTCTGGGGCCAACGTCCTGACTTTC